The 22 T cell receptor beta chains below come from one sample, sequenced in a study of cytomegalovirus exposure and HLA in healthy donors. Profiling relied on immunoSEQ multiplex PCR, and the TCRdb table lists in-frame clones only, not all of them. The sample lists fewer than 200,000 clones, around 86% seen once, with roughly 3% in the top ten. Sequences were obtained from PBMCs. All receptors derive from a man in his late teens or twenties in good health and CMV-seropositive.

The rearrangement links TRBV19 to TRBJ2-1, with 7 bases fitting TRBD1. Trimming took 6 bases from V and 2 from J; bases not matched to a gene: 7. CDR1 LNHDA and CDR2 SQIVND come from the germline V gene (reference sequence). The CDR3 has 15 amino acids. The CDR3 protein is CASRVDRAPYNEQFF. CDR3 nucleotide sequence: TGTGCCAGTAGGGTAGACAGGGCCCCCTACAATGAGCAGTTCTTC.

The chain combines TRBV5-1 with TRBJ1-2; maybe TRBD1 (6 bases). The germline CDR1 and CDR2 sequences are SGHRS and YFSETQ. The CDR3 covers 13 residues. Deletions cut 4 bases from V and 9 bases from J, with 16 bases between. CDR3 DNA sequence: TGCGCCAGCAGCCTGGACAGCTCAGTAAGCTACACCTTC. Encoded protein: CASSLDSSVSYTF.

J is TRBJ2-3 and V is TRBV9; TRBD2 might be the D (5 bases). Germline V CDR1 and CDR2: SGDLS, YYNGEE. The CDR3 loop spans 15 amino acids. The V end was cut by 3 bases, the J end by 6 bases, with 17 bases between. This CDR3 reads CASSARDHSTDTQYF. DNA of the CDR3: TGTGCCAGCAGCGCCCGGGATCACTCGACGGATACGCAGTATTTT.

The count of this clone is one. This chain links TRBV7-2 with TRBJ2-5; TRBD2 aligns across 8 bases. Germline assignment: CDR1 SGHTA and CDR2 FQGNSA. CDR3 size: 14 residues. V shed 0 bases and J 7 bases; nucleotides not matched to a gene: 4. In nucleotides, the CDR3 is TGTGCCAGCAGCTTAGCGGGACTAGTCGCGACCCAGTACTTC. Translating gives CASSLAGLVATQYF.

The chain links TRBV5-6 to TRBJ2-2; D is unresolved. Germline CDR1 and CDR2: SGHDT and YYEEEE. Between the trimmed V and J ends, which lost 4 bases and 8 bases, there was a span of 6 bases. The CDR3 is 11 amino acids. This CDR3 is CASSVLGELFF. The DNA for the CDR3 is TGTGCCAGCAGCGTCCTTGGGGAGCTGTTTTTT.

The count of this clone is one. This chain joins TRBV2 and TRBJ1-5, with D perhaps TRBD1 (5 bases). CDR1 is SNHLY and CDR2 is FYNNEI in the germline V gene. The V end was cut by 6 bases, the J end by 1 base, with 10 bases between. The CDR3 covers 14 residues. The CDR3 is CASSRVGSNQPQHF. CDR3 coding DNA: TGTGCCAGCAGCAGGGTGGGGAGCAATCAGCCCCAGCATTTT.

The chain recombines TRBV7-9 with TRBJ2-5, with D possibly matching TRBD2 (7 bases). Per germline, CDR1 SEHNR and CDR2 FQNEAQ (reference sequence). CDR3 length equals 14 residues. Trimming removed 3 bases from V and 5 bases from J, with 13 bases in between. CDR3 nucleotides: TGTGCCAGCAGCTTTTCGGGGGGCGGTGAGACCCAGTACTTC. As protein: CASSFSGGGETQYF.

With respect to this clone: The sample contains more than one DNA sequence encoding this CDR3. The chain joins TRBV5-6 to TRBJ2-7; TRBD1 might be the D (6 bases). V was cut by 0 bases and J by 7 bases, with 8 bases left in between. The CDR3 is 12 amino acids. Per the germline V gene, CDR1 is SGHDT and CDR2 is YYEEEE. The CDR3 sequence: CASSLGRGEQYF. The CDR3 coding sequence is TGTGCCAGCAGCTTGGGCAGGGGAGAGCAGTACTTC.

The V gene is TRBV5-6, the J gene TRBJ2-1; 8 bases align to TRBD2. The germline V gene has CDR1 SGHDT and CDR2 YYEEEE. This CDR3 has 16 residues. The V and J ends lost 0 bases and 5 bases, in that order; junction bases with no gene match: 7. CDR3 in amino acids: CASSLDSGAFNNEQFF. The DNA of the CDR3 is TGTGCCAGCAGCTTGGATAGCGGGGCCTTTAACAATGAGCAGTTCTTC.

The rearrangement links TRBV18 to TRBJ2-2, with 8 bases that match TRBD2. The CDR3 spans 16 residues. With V trimmed by 6 bases and J by 5 bases, 11 bases remained unmatched. Germline values: CDR1 KGHSH, CDR2 LQKENI. CDR3 region: CASSAAGGGRTGELFF. DNA for the CDR3: TGTGCCAGCTCTGCGGCGGGGGGCGGAAGAACCGGGGAGCTGTTTTTT.

The V call is TRBV5-1, the J call TRBJ2-1; D is unresolved. This CDR3 has 11 residues. V shed 6 bases and J shed 3 bases, with 4 bases lying between them. In germline, CDR1 is SGHRS, CDR2 YFSETQ. CDR3 loop: CASKYYNEQFF. The CDR3 region has the DNA TGCGCCAGCAAATACTACAATGAGCAGTTCTTC.

The chain employs TRBV20-1 and TRBJ1-4; no clear D. CDR3 length: 11 residues. Per the germline V gene, CDR1 is DFQATT and CDR2 is SNEGSKA (reference sequence). With 5 bases removed from V and 8 bases from J, the gap between germline ends came to 9 bases. CDR3 coding DNA: TGCAGTGCTGGTACGGGAGAAAAACTGTTTTTT. It codes for CSAGTGEKLFF.

The chain uses TRBV7-3 and TRBJ2-5; 9 bases are shared with TRBD2. V gave up 0 bases and J gave up 4 bases; unmatched junction bases: 3. Germline CDR1 and CDR2: SGHTA and FQGTGA. The CDR3 length is 15 residues. The CDR3 DNA follows: TGTGCCAGCAGCTTAACTAGCGGGAGTAGAGAGACCCAGTACTTC. It is translated as CASSLTSGSRETQYF.

This clone has only one observation. The rearrangement uses TRBV5-1 and TRBJ2-5, with 8 positions matching TRBD1. Germline CDR1 reads SGHRS; CDR2 reads YFSETQ. The CDR3 length is 14 residues. V was clipped by 5 bases and J by 5 bases; unmatched bases: 8. CDR3 loop: CASSAPQGAETQYF. CDR3 bases: TGCGCCAGCAGTGCACCCCAGGGGGCGGAGACCCAGTACTTC. The variable domain in full, completed from reference TRBV5-1 and TRBJ2-5, reads KAGVTQTPRYLIKTRGQQVTLSCSPISGHRSVSWYQQTPGQGLQFLFEYFSETQRNKGNFPGRFSGRQFSNSRSEMNVSTLELGDSALYLCASSAPQGAETQYFGPGTRLLVL.

The V gene is TRBV7-9, the J gene TRBJ2-2; 9 bases are shared with TRBD1. The CDR3 is 14 residues long. Germline V CDR1 and CDR2: SEHNR, FQNEAQ (reference sequence). V dropped 6 bases and J dropped 1; count of bases not matched to a gene: 0. DNA of the CDR3: TGTGCCAGCAGGACAGGGGGGAACACCGGGGAGCTGTTTTTT. Protein: CASRTGGNTGELFF. The whole variable domain, remainder taken from reference TRBV7-9 and TRBJ2-2, is DTGVSQNPRHKITKRGQNVTFRCDPISEHNRLYWYRQTLGQGPEFLTYFQNEAQLEKSRLLSDRFSAERPKGSFSTLEIQRTEQGDSAMYLCASRTGGNTGELFFGEGSRLTVL.

A note on this clone: The sample holds other DNA sequences that translate to the same CDR3. The rearrangement links TRBV5-1 to TRBJ1-3; D call uncertain. V was trimmed by 2 bases and J by 4 bases, leaving 7 bases between them. The germline V gene has CDR1 SGHRS and CDR2 YFSETQ. The length of the CDR3 is 13 residues. The CDR3 DNA follows: TGCGCCAGCAGCTTCGGAGGGGGAAACACCATATATTTT. It codes for CASSFGGGNTIYF.

J is TRBJ1-2 and V is TRBV5-5; perhaps TRBD1 as D (6 bases). Germline V gives CDR1 SGHKS, CDR2 YYEKEE (reference sequence). Trimming stripped 4 bases from V and 5 bases from J, with 15 bases between. This CDR3 region has 14 residues. The CDR3 spells CASSGTGFFYGYTF. CDR3 in DNA: TGTGCCAGCAGCGGTACAGGGTTTTTTTATGGCTACACCTTC.

V is TRBV6-1 and J is TRBJ1-6; D remains unclear. This CDR3 region has 16 residues. Germline CDR1 reads MNHNS; CDR2 reads SASEGT. The V and J ends lost 3 bases and 0 bases respectively, with 9 bases between them. The CDR3 DNA reads as TGTGCCAGCAGTGACCCCCTCAGCTCCTATAATTCACCCCTCCACTTT. Amino acid sequence: CASSDPLSSYNSPLHF.

The rearrangement uses TRBV7-9 and TRBJ2-1, with D possibly TRBD2 on 5 matching bases. The CDR3 is 12 residues long. V was shortened by 8 bases and J by 8 bases, with 13 bases between the two germline ends. Germline V gene sequence: CDR1 SEHNR, CDR2 FQNEAQ (reference sequence). CDR3 bases: TGTGCCAGCGAGGGCAGAGGCGATGAGCAGTTCTTC. Its translation: CASEGRGDEQFF.

The chain combines TRBV4-1 with TRBJ2-1; 10 bases map to TRBD2. V trimming: 1 base; J trimming: 15 bases; junction bases outside the gene matches: 21. Per the germline V gene, CDR1 is MGHRA and CDR2 is YSYEKL. The length of the CDR3 is 18 residues. The CDR3 sequence is CASSQGPRTSGAGRGLFF. CDR3 coding DNA: TGCGCCAGCAGCCAAGGGCCAAGGACTAGCGGCGCCGGAAGAGGTTTGTTCTTC.

This sequence joins TRBV11-2 and TRBJ2-7; maybe TRBD1 (5 bases). The CDR3 loop spans 15 amino acids. V dropped 7 bases and J dropped 5 bases, with 21 bases sitting between them. Germline CDR1 and CDR2: SGHAT and FQNNGV. In DNA, the CDR3 is TGTGCCAGCACCTTTCGGCAAGGGGTGAGCCACGAGCAGTACTTC. Translated: CASTFRQGVSHEQYF.

V is TRBV15 and J is TRBJ2-7, with a tentative D call TRBD1 (6 bases). The CDR3 sequence is 15 residues long. V was shortened by 1 base and J by 2 bases, with 12 bases between the two germline ends. The V gene's germline CDR1 is LNHNV and CDR2 YYDKDF (reference sequence). In nucleotides, the CDR3 is TGTGCCACCAGCAGAGTAGCACAGGGAACCTACGAGCAGTACTTC. This sequence encodes CATSRVAQGTYEQYF.